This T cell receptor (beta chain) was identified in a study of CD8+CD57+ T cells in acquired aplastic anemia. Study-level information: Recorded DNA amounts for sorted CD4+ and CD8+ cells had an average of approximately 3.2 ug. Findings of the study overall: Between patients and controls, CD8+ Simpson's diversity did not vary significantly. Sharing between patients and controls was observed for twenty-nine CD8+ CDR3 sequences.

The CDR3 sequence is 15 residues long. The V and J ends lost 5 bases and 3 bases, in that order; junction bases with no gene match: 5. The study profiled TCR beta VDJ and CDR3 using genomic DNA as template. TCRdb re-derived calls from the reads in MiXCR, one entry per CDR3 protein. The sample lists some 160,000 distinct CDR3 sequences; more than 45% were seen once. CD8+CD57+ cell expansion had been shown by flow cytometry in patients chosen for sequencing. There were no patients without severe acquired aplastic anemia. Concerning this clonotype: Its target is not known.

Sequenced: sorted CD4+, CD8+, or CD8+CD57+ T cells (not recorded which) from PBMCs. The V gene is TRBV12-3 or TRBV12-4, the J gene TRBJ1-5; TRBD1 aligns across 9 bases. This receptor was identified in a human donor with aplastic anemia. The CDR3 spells CASSRDRAYNQPQHF. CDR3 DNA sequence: TGTGCCAGCAGTAGGGACAGGGCCTACAATCAGCCCCAGCATTTT.